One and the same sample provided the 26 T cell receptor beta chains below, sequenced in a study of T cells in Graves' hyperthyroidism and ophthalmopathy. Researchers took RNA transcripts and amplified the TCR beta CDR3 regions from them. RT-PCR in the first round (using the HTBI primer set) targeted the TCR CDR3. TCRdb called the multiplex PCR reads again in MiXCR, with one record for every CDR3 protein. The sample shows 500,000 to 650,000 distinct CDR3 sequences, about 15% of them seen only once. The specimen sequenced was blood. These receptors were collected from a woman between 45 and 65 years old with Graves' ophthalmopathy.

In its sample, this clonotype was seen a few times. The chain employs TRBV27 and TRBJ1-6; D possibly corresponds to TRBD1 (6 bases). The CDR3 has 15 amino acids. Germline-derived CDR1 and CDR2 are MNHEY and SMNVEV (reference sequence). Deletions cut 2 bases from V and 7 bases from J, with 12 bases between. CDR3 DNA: TGTGCCAGCAGTTTAAAGAACAGGGTGAATTCACCCCTCCACTTT. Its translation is CASSLKNRVNSPLHF.

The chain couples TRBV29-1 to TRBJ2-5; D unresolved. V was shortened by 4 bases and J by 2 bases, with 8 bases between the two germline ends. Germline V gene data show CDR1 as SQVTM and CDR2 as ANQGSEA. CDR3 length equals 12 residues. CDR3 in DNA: TGCAGCGTTGGATTGGGGCAAGAGACCCAGTACTTC. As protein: CSVGLGQETQYF.

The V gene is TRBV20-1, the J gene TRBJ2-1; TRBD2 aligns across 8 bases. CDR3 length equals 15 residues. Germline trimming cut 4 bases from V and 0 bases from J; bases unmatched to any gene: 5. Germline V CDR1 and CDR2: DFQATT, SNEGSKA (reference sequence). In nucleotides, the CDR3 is TGCAGTGCTAACCCACTAGCGGACTCCTACAATGAGCAGTTCTTC. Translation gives CSANPLADSYNEQFF.

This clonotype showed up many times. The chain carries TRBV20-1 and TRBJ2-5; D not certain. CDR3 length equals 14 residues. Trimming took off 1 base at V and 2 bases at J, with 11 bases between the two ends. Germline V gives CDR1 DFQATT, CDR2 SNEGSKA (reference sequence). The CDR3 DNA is TGCAGTGCTAGAGCCCCGCCAGTTCAAGAGACCCAGTACTTC. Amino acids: CSARAPPVQETQYF.

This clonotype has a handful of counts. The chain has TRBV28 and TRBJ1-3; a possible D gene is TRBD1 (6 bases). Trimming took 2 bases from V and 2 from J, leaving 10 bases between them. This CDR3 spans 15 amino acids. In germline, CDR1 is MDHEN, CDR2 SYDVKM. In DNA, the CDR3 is TGTGCCAGCAGTTTAACAGGGTCTCCTGGAAACACCATATATTTT. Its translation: CASSLTGSPGNTIYF. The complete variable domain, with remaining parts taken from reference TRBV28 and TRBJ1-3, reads DVKVTQSSRYLVKRTGEKVFLECVQDMDHENMFWYRQDPGLGLRLIYFSYDVKMKEKGDIPEGYSVSREKKERFSLILESASTNQTSMYLCASSLTGSPGNTIYFGEGSWLTVV.

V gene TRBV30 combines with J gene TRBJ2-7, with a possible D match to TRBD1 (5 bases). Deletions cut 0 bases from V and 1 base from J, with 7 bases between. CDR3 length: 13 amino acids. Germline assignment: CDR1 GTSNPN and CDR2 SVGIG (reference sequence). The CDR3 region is CAWSVDKSYEQYF. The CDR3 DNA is TGTGCCTGGAGTGTGGACAAGTCCTACGAGCAGTACTTC.

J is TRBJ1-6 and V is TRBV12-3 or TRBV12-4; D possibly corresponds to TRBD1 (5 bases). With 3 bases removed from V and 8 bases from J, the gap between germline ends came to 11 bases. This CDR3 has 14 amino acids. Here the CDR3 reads CASSFGGRDSPLHF. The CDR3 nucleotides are TGTGCCAGCAGTTTTGGGGGACGAGATTCACCCCTCCACTTT.

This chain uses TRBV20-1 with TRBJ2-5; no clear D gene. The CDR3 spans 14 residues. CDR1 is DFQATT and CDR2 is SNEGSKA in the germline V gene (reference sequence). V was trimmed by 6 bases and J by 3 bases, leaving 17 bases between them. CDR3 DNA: TGCAGTGCCCATATCCCCGGAATGAAAGAGACCCAGTACTTC. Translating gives CSAHIPGMKETQYF.

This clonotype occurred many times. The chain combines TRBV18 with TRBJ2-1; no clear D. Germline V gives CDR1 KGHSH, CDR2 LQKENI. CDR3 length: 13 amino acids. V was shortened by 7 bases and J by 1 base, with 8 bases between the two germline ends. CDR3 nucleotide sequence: TGTGCCAGCTATGGACGTTCCTACAATGAGCAGTTCTTC. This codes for CASYGRSYNEQFF. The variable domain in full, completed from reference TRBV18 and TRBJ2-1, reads NAGVMQNPRHLVRRRGQEARLRCSPMKGHSHVYWYRQLPEEGLKFMVYLQKENIIDESGMPKERFSAEFPKEGPSILRIQQVVRGDSAAYFCASYGRSYNEQFFGPGTRLTVL.

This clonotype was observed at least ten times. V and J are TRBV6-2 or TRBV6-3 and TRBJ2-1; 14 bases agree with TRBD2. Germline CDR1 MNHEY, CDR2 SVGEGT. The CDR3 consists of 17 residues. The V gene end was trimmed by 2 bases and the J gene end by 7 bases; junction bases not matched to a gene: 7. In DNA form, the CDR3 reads TGTGCCAGCAGTTACGGGACTAGCGGGAGAGTGCGGAATGAGCAGTTCTTC. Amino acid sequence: CASSYGTSGRVRNEQFF.

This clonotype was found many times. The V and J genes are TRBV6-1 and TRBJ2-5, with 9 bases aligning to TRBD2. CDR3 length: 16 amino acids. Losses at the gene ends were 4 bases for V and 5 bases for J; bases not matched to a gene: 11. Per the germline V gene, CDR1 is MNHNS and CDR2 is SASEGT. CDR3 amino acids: CASSVLGGRALETQYF. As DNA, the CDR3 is TGTGCCAGCAGTGTCTTGGGCGGGAGGGCCCTGGAGACCCAGTACTTC.

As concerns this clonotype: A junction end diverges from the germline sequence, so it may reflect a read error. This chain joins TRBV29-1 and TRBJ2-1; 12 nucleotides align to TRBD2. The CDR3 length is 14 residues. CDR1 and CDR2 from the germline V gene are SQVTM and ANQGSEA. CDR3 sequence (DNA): TGCAGCGTCGAAGGACTAGCGGGATTGAATGAGCAGTTCTTC. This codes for CSVEGLAGLNEQFF.

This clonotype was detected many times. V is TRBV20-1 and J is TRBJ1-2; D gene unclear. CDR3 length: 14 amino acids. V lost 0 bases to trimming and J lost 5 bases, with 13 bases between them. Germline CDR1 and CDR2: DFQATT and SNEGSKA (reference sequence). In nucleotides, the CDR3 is TGCAGTGCTAGAGATCGGTCTACCCCGTATGGCTACACCTTC. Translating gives CSARDRSTPYGYTF.

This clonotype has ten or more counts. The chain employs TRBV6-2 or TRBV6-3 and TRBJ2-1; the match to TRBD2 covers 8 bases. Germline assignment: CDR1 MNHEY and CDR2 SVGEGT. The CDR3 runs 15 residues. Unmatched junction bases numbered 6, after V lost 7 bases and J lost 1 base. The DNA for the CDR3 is TGTGCCAGCAAGGCGGGGGGCGCGTCCTACAATGAGCAGTTCTTC. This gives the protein CASKAGGASYNEQFF.

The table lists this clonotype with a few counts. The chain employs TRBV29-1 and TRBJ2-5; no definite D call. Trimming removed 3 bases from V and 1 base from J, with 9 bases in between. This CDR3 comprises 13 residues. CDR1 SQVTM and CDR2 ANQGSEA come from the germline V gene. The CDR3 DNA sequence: TGCAGCGTTGATAACGGGTCCCAAGAGACCCAGTACTTC. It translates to CSVDNGSQETQYF.

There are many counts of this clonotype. This chain's CDR3 is CASSPGQSDEQFF. In DNA form, the CDR3 reads TGTGCCAGCAGCCCGGGACAGTCGGATGAGCAGTTCTTC. The rearrangement joins TRBV7-9 to TRBJ2-1, with 7 positions matching TRBD1. Looked up from germline, CDR1 is SEHNR and CDR2 is FQNEAQ (reference sequence). V gave up 5 bases and J gave up 8 bases; unmatched junction bases: 6. The CDR3 covers 13 residues.

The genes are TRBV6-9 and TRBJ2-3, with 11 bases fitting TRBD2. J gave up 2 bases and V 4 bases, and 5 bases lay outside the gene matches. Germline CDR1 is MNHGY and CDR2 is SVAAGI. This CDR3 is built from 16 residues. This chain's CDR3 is CASSSQGLAVTDTQYF. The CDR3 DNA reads TGTGCCAGCAGTTCTCAGGGACTAGCGGTCACAGATACGCAGTATTTT.

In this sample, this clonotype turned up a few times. The CDR3 spells CASSGTRAGAGELFF. CDR3 coding DNA: TGTGCCAGCAGCGGCACACGGGCAGGGGCCGGGGAGCTGTTTTTT. The chain combines TRBV9 with TRBJ2-2; D is possibly TRBD1 (6 bases). The CDR3 has 15 residues. CDR1 is SGDLS and CDR2 is YYNGEE in the germline V gene. V lost 3 bases and J 6 bases, leaving 15 bases between the germline ends.

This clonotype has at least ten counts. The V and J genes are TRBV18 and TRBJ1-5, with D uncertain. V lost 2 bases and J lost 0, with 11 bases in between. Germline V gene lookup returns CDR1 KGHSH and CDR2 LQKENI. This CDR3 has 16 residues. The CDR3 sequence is CASSPSTPYSNQPQHF. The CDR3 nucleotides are TGTGCCAGCTCACCATCGACACCTTATAGCAATCAGCCCCAGCATTTT. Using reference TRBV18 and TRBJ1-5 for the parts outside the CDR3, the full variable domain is NAGVMQNPRHLVRRRGQEARLRCSPMKGHSHVYWYRQLPEEGLKFMVYLQKENIIDESGMPKERFSAEFPKEGPSILRIQQVVRGDSAAYFCASSPSTPYSNQPQHFGDGTRLSIL.

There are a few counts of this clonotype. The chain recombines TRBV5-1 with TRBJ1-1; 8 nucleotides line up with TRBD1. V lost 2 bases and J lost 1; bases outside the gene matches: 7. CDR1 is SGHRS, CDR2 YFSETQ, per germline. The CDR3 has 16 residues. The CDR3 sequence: CASSFGGTGGNTEAFF. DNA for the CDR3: TGCGCCAGCAGCTTCGGTGGGACAGGTGGGAACACTGAAGCTTTCTTT.

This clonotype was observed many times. CDR3 amino acids: CASSLFMAGPLSETQYF. The CDR3 DNA follows: TGTGCCAGCAGCTTATTCATGGCGGGCCCCCTGTCAGAGACCCAGTACTTC. V is TRBV7-8 and J is TRBJ2-5; a possible D gene is TRBD2 (5 bases). CDR1 is SGHVS, CDR2 FQNEAQ, per germline. Trimming stripped 2 bases from V and 4 bases from J, with 20 bases between. The CDR3 is 17 residues long. Combining the CDR3 with reference TRBV7-8 and TRBJ2-5 gives the whole variable domain GAGVSQSPRYKVAKRGQDVALRCDPISGHVSLFWYQQALGQGPEFLTYFQNEAQLDKSGLPSDRFFAERPEGSVSTLKIQRTQQEDSAVYLCASSLFMAGPLSETQYFGPGTRLLVL.

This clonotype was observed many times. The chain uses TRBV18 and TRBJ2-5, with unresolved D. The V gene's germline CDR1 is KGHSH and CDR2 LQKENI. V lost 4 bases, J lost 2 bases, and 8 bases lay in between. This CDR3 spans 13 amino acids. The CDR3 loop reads CASSRGEQETQYF. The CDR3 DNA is TGTGCCAGCTCACGAGGCGAGCAAGAGACCCAGTACTTC.

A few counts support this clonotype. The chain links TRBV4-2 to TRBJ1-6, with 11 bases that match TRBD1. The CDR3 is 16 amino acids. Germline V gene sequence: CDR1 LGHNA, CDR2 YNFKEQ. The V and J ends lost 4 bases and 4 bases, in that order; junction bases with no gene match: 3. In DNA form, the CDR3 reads TGTGCCAGCAGCCCCGGGACAGGGGGATATAATTCACCCCTCCACTTT. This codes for CASSPGTGGYNSPLHF.

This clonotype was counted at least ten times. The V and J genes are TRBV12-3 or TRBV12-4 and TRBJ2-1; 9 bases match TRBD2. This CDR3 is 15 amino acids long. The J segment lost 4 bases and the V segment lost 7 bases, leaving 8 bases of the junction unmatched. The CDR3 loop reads CASTPGLAFYNEQFF. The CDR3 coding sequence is TGTGCCAGCACTCCGGGACTAGCCTTTTACAATGAGCAGTTCTTC.

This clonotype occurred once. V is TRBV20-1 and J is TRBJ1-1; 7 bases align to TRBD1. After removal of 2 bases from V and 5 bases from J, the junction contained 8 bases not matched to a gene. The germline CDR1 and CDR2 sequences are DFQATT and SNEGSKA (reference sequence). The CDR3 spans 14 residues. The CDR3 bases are TGCAGTGCTAGATCGGGAGGGGGCGGAACTGAAGCTTTCTTT. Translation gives CSARSGGGGTEAFF.

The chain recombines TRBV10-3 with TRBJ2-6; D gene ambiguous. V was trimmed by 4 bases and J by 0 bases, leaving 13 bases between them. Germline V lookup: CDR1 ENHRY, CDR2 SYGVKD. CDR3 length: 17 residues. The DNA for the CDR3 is TGTGCCATCAGTGTTAGGAGCCAAGCCTCTGGGGCCAACGTCCTGACTTTC. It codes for CAISVRSQASGANVLTF.